Sequencing of this T cell receptor (beta chain) was carried out in a study of a mutant IDH1 vaccine in newly diagnosed glioma. Study-wide background: The sex distribution of treated patients was roughly 62% male and around 40% female, with a mean age of 40.4 years. Former treatment meant radiotherapy, temozolomide, or both; the majority had gotten both.

The table came from immunoSEQ multiplex PCR; TCRdb's copy has only in-frame clones and leaves some out. The sample lists 15,000 or so clones, 85% to 90% occurring once. V shed 5 bases and J 4 bases; nucleotides not matched to a gene: 2. The V gene's germline CDR1 is MNHEY and CDR2 SMNVEV (reference sequence). There are 14 residues in the CDR3. The time point here: baseline, week 1 (first vaccination visit). Treatment given: pre-vaccination baseline after standard-of-care therapy. Patients carried new grade 3 or 4 IDH1-mutant astrocytomas lacking nuclear ATRX. The chain recombines TRBV27 with TRBJ2-1, with 10 nucleotides matching TRBD1. Sequences were derived from PBMCs, sampled from a glioma patient treated with radiotherapy, temozolomide or both. The origin of this receptor is a woman aged 40 to 50 with glioma. Some clones in this sample may be carry-over from other donors' samples. The CDR3 nucleotides read TGTGCCAGCAGTCTGGGACAGGGGTACAATGAGCAGTTCTTC. Translation: CASSLGQGYNEQFF.